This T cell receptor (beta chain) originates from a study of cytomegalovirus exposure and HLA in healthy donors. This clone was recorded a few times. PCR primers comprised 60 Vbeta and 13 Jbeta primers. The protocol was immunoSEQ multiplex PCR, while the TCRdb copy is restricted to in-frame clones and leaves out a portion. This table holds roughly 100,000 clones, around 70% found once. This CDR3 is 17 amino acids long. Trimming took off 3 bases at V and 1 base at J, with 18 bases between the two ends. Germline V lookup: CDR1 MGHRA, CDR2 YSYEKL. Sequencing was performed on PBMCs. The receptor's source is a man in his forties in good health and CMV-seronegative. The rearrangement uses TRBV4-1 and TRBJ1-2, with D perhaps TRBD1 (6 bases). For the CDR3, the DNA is TGCGCCAGCAGCCATCCGGCCGGCCGACAGGATAACTATGGCTACACCTTC. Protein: CASSHPAGRQDNYGYTF.